This T cell receptor beta chain stems from a study of shared clonotypes between healthy human individuals. Study details: Each donor contributed plates that comprised three CD4 naive, three CD4 memory, two CD8 naive and one CD8 memory. Study-wide findings and caveats: Memory subsets generally showed lower estimated richness than naive subsets. When naive CD4 clonotypes were compared across a few donors, around 4.6% were shared.

In regard to this clone: Its antigen is currently unknown.

CD4+ cells were split into CD45RA+ naive and CD45RA-negative memory subsets. The repertoire was sequenced with immunoSEQ multiplex PCR; TCRdb's copy has only in-frame clones and lacks some. The sample lists approximately 1.5 million clones, 95% to 99% occurring once. Source material: naive CD4+ T cells sorted from blood. Specified subset: CD45RA+ positively selected. The receptor comes from a man younger than 40 in good health.

The CDR3 reads CASSHPPLPSGGYTF. The CDR3 bases are TGTGCCAGCAGCCACCCCCCTCTCCCGTCTGGTGGCTACACCTTC. The chain recombines TRBV7-8 with TRBJ1-2; the D is unclear. V was pared by 5 bases and J by 7 bases, with 20 bases between. The CDR3 covers 15 residues. CDR1 and CDR2 from the germline V gene are SGHVS and FQNEAQ.